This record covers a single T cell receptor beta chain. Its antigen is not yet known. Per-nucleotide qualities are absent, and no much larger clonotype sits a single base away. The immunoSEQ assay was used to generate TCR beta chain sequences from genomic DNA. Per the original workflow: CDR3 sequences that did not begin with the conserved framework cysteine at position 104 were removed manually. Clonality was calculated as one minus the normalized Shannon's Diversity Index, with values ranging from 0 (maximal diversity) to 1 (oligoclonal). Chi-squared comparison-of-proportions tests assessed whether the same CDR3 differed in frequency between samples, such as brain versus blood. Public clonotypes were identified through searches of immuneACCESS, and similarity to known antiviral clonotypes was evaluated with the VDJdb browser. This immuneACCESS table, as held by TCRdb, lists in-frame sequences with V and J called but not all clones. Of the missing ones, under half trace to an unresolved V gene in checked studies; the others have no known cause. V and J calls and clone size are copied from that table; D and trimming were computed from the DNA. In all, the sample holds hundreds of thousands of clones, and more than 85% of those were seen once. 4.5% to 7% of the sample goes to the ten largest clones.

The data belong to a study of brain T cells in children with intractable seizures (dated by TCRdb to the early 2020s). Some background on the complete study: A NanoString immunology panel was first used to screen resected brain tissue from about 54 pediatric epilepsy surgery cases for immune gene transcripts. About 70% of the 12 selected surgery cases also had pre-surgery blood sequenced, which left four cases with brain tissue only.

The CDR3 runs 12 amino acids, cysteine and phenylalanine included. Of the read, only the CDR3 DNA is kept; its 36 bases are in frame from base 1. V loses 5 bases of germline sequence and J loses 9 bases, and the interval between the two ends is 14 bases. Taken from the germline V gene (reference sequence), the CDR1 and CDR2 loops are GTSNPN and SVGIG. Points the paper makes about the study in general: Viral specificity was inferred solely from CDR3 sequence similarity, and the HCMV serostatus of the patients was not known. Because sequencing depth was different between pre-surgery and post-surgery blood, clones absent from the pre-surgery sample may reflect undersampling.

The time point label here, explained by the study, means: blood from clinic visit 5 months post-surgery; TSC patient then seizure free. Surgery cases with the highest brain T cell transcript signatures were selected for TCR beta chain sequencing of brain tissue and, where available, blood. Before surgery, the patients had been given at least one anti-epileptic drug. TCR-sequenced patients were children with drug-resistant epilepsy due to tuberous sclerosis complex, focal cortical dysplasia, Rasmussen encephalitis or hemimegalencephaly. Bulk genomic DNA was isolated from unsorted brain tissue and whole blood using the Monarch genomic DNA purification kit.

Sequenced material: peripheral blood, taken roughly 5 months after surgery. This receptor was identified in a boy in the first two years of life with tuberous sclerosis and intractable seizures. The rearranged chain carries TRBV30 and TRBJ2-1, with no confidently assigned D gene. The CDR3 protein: CAWRSEGREQFF. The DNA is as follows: TGTGCCTGGCGATCCGAAGGGCGTGAGCAGTTCTTC.